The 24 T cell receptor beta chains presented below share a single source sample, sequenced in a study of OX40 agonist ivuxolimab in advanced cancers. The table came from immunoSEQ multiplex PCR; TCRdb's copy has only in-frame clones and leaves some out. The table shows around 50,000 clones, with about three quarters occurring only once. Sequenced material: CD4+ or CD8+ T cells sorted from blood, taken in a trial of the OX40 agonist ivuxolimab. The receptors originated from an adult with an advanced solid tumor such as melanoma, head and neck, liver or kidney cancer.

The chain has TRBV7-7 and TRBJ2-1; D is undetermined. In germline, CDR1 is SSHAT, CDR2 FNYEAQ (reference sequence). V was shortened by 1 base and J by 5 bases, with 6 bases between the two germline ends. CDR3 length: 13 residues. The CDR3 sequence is CASSLVDHNEQFF. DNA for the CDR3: TGTGCCAGCAGCTTAGTCGACCACAATGAGCAGTTCTTC.

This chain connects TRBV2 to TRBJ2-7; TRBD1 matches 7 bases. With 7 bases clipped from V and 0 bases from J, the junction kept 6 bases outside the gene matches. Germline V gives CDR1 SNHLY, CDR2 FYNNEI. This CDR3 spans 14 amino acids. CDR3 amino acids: CASKGTANSYEQYF. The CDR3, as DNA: TGTGCCAGCAAGGGGACAGCGAACTCCTACGAGCAGTACTTC.

CDR3 DNA sequence: TGTGCCATCAGTGTTGGCAGCGCCTACGAGCAGTACTTC. It yields the protein CAISVGSAYEQYF. The J gene is TRBJ2-7, the V gene TRBV10-3, with D uncertain. Germline V gives CDR1 ENHRY, CDR2 SYGVKD. This CDR3 contains 13 residues. Trimming took off 4 bases at V and 2 bases at J, with 9 bases between the two ends.

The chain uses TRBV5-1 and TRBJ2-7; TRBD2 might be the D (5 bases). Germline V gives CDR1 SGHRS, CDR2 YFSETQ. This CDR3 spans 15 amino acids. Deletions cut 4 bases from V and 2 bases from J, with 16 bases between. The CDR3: CASSPDPGMTYEQYF. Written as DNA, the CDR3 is TGCGCCAGCAGCCCGGACCCCGGGATGACCTACGAGCAGTACTTC.

The CDR3 here is CSVARGGELFF. CDR3 nucleotides: TGCAGCGTTGCTCGTGGCGGGGAGCTGTTTTTT. The chain employs TRBV29-1 and TRBJ2-2; no clear D gene. With 4 bases removed from V and 7 bases from J, the gap between germline ends came to 7 bases. The germline CDR1 and CDR2 sequences are SQVTM and ANQGSEA. The CDR3 spans 11 residues.

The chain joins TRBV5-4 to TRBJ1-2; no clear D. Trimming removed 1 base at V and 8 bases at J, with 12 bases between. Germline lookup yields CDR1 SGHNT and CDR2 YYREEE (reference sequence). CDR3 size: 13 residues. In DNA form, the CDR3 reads TGTGCCAGCAGCTTGAGGTCAGCGCAAGGCTACACCTTC. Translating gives CASSLRSAQGYTF. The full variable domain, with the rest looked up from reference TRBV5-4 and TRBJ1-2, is ETGVTQSPTHLIKTRGQQVTLRCSSQSGHNTVSWYQQALGQGPQFIFQYYREEENGRGNFPPRFSGLQFPNYSSELNVNALELDDSALYLCASSLRSAQGYTFGSGTRLTVV.

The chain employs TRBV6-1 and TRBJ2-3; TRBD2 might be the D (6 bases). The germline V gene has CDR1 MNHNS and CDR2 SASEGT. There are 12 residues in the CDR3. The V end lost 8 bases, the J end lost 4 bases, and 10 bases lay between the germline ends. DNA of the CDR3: TGTGCCAGCCTCACTAGCTCAGATACGCAGTATTTT. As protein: CASLTSSDTQYF.

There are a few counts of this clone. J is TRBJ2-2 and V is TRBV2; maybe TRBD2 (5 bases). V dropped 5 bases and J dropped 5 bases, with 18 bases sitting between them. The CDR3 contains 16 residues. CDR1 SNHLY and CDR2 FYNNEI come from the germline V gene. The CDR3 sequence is CASSPKPGRGTGELFF. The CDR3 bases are TGTGCCAGCAGTCCAAAACCGGGTCGAGGGACCGGGGAGCTGTTTTTT.

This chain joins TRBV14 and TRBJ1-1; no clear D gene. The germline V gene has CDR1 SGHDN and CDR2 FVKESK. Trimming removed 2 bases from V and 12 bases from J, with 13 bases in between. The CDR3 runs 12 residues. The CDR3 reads CASSQTNSGPFF. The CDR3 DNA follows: TGTGCCAGCAGCCAAACTAACAGTGGTCCTTTCTTT.

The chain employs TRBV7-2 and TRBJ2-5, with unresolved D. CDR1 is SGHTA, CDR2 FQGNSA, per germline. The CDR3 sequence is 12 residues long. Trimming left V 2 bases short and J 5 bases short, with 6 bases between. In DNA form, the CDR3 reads TGTGCCAGCAGCTTATCCGGGGAGACCCAGTACTTC. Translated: CASSLSGETQYF.

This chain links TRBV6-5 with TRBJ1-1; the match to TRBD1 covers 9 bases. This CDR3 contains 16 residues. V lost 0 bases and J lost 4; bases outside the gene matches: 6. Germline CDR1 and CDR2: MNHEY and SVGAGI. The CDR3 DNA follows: TGTGCCAGCAGTTACTCGGGGACAGGGCTCGGCACTGAAGCTTTCTTT. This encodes CASSYSGTGLGTEAFF.

CDR3 sequence reads: CASSLGLAGVGTIYEQYF. The CDR3 bases are TGTGCCAGCAGTTTAGGACTAGCGGGAGTAGGTACAATCTACGAGCAGTACTTC. The rearrangement joins TRBV27 to TRBJ2-7; 13 nucleotides line up with TRBD2. CDR3 length equals 18 residues. The germline V gene has CDR1 MNHEY and CDR2 SMNVEV (reference sequence). Trimming cost V 2 bases and J 3 bases; bases outside gene matches: 10.

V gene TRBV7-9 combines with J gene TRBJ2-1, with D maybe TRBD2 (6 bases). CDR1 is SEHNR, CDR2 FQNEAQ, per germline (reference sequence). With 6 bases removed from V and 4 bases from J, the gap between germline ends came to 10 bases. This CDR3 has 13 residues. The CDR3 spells CASSGLSYNEQFF. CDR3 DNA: TGTGCCAGCAGTGGACTATCATACAATGAGCAGTTCTTC. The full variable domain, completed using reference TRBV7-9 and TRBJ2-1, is DTGVSQNPRHKITKRGQNVTFRCDPISEHNRLYWYRQTLGQGPEFLTYFQNEAQLEKSRLLSDRFSAERPKGSFSTLEIQRTEQGDSAMYLCASSGLSYNEQFFGPGTRLTVL.

The CDR3 here is CASSSGLGETQYF. In DNA form, the CDR3 reads TGTGCCAGCAGCTCCGGATTGGGGGAGACCCAGTACTTC. The J gene is TRBJ2-5, the V gene TRBV7-7; D is unresolved. Germline V gives CDR1 SSHAT, CDR2 FNYEAQ (reference sequence). V was shortened by 4 bases and J by 5 bases, with 11 bases between the two germline ends. The CDR3 length is 13 residues.

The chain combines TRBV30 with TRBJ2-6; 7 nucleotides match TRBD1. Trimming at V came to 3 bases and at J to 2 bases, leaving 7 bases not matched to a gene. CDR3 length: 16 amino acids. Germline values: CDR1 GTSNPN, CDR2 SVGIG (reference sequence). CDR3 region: CAWRRGRGPGANVLTF. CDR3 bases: TGTGCCTGGAGGCGAGGTAGGGGGCCTGGGGCCAACGTCCTGACTTTC.

The CDR3 is CASSISGTLSGNTIYF. In nucleotides, the CDR3 is TGTGCCAGCAGCATTTCCGGGACTCTCTCTGGAAACACCATATATTTT. This rearrangement joins TRBV7-2 to TRBJ1-3, with D tentatively TRBD1 (5 bases). The CDR3 extends over 16 amino acids. Germline V gives CDR1 SGHTA, CDR2 FQGNSA. With 5 bases removed from V and 0 bases from J, the gap between germline ends came to 14 bases.

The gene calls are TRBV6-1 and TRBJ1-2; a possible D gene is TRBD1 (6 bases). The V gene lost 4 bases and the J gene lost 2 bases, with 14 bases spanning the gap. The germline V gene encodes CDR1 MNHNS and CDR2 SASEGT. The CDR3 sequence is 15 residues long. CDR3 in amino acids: CASSGPDRTNYGYTF. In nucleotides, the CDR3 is TGTGCCAGCAGTGGACCGGACAGAACGAACTATGGCTACACCTTC.

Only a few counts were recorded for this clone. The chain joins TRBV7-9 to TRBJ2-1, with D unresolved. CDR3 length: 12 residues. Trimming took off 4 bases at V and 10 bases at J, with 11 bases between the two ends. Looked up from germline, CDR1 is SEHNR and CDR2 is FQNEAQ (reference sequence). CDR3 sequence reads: CASSYIGWEQFF. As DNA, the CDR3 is TGTGCCAGCAGCTACATTGGGTGGGAGCAGTTCTTC.

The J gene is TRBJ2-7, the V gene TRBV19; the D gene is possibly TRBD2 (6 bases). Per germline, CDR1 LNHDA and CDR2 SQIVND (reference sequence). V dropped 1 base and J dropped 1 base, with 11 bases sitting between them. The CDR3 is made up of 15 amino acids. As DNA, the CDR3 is TGTGCCAGTAGTATAGCGGGAGAAGTTTCCTACGAGCAGTACTTC. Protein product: CASSIAGEVSYEQYF.

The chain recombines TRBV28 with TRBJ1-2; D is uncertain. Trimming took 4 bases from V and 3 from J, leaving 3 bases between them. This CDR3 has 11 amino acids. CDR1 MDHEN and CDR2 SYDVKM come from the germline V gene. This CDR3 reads CASSSYYGYTF. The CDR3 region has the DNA TGTGCCAGCAGTTCTTACTATGGCTACACCTTC.

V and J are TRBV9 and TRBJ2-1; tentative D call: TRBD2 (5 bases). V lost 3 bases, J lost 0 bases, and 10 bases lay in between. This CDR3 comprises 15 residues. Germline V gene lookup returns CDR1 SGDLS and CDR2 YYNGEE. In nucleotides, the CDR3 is TGTGCCAGCAGCGCGGTGGACTTCTCCTACAATGAGCAGTTCTTC. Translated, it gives CASSAVDFSYNEQFF.

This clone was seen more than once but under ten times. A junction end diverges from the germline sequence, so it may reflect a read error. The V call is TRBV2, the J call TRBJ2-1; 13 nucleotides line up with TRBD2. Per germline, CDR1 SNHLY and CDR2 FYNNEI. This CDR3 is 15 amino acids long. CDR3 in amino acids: CASSVGLAGEGGAVF. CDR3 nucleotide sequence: TGTGCCAGCAGTGTTGGACTAGCGGGAGAGGGGGGCGCGGTCTTC.

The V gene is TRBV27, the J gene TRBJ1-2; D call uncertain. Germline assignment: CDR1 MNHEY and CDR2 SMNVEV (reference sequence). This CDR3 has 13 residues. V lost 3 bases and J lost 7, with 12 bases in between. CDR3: CASSFHRSGGYTF. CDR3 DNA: TGTGCCAGCAGTTTTCACCGTTCGGGTGGCTACACCTTC.

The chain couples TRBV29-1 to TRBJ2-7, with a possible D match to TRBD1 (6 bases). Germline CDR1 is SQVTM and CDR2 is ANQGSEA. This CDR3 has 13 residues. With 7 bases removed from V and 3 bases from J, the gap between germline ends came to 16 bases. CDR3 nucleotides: TGCAGCGCCATCCGGGACAACAACTACGAGCAGTACTTC. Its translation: CSAIRDNNYEQYF.